The clone carrying this TCR beta chain has only one observation. The antigen is not known. Amplification used 60 Vbeta primers and 13 Jbeta primers. The protocol was immunoSEQ multiplex PCR, while the TCRdb copy is restricted to in-frame clones and leaves out a portion. The data hold approximately 120,000 clones, with roughly 74% observed a single time. This entry belongs to a study of cytomegalovirus exposure and HLA in healthy donors. Study results and limitations: A later analysis linked a missense DCLRE1C variant to TCR beta V- and J-gene trimming. TCR beta sequences reportedly predicted most subjects' HLA-A and HLA-B alleles accurately. Productive status was seen about 87% or about 30% of the time for most TCR beta V segments in an earlier analysis.

The sequence derives from a woman between 50 and 59 years old in good health and CMV-seropositive. What was sequenced was PBMCs.

The CDR3 nucleotides are TGTGCCAGCAGTTCGGGACAGTTCACGGCCGGGGAGCTGTTTTTT. Its translation: CASSSGQFTAGELFF. This chain connects TRBV27 to TRBJ2-2, with 7 positions matching TRBD1. The junction had 8 bases not matched to a gene; V was cut back by 4 bases and J by 6 bases. The CDR3 sequence is 15 residues long. The V gene's germline CDR1 is MNHEY and CDR2 SMNVEV (reference sequence).